This T cell receptor beta chain derives from a study of OX40 agonist ivuxolimab in advanced cancers. Study information: There were three patients with partial responses, one having hepatocellular carcinoma and two cutaneous melanoma. Study-level findings and limits: Expanded clones were, on average, more numerous in CD8+ T cells than in CD4+. The specificity for antigen of the expanded peripheral T cells was not determined.

On this clone: Its target is unknown.

This table comes from immunoSEQ multiplex PCR, and its TCRdb copy is limited to in-frame clones, with some not included. The sample includes 13,000 or so clones, 80% to 95% of them seen just once. Trimming at V came to 5 bases and at J to 2 bases, leaving 2 bases not matched to a gene. Germline V gene data show CDR1 as SGHNT and CDR2 as YENEEA. The length of the CDR3 is 14 residues. This clonotype was sampled from an adult with an advanced solid tumor such as melanoma, head and neck, liver or kidney cancer. The chain links TRBV11-3 to TRBJ2-7; 11 positions agree with TRBD1. Sample: CD4+ or CD8+ T cells sorted from blood, taken in a trial of the OX40 agonist ivuxolimab. The CDR3 bases are TGTGCCAGCAGCGAGGACAGGGGGCCCTACGAGCAGTACTTC. Amino acid sequence: CASSEDRGPYEQYF.